The rows below give T cell receptor beta chains drawn from one sample of a study of regulatory T cells in long-lasting Graves disease. TCRdb reprocessed the multiplex PCR reads via MiXCR and lists one record per CDR3 protein. The profile shows 250,000 to 300,000 distinct CDR3 sequences, roughly 21% of them singletons. Material: peripheral blood mononuclear cells (PBMCs), obtained when the disease was refractory, from a patient treated with antithyroid drugs. The receptors shown here come from a female donor with Graves disease. Each CDR3 is given with its conserved first and last residue. A D gene is named only where the DNA matches it firmly. A clone size is listed for some rows: how often the clone was seen (once, few, many), or a class if it is expanded.

16	many	TRBV6-7	TRBD1	TRBJ1-2	TGTGCCAGCAGTTACTCGATATTCAGGGGGCGGGAAGGCTACACCTTC	CASSYSIFRGREGYTF
13	few	TRBV5-6	-	TRBJ2-7	TGTGCCAGCAGCCCTTGGTCGAACCACGAGCAGTACTTC	CASSPWSNHEQYF
14	few	TRBV7-2	-	TRBJ1-1	TGTGCCAGCAGCTTAGGTGGGTTGCGCACTGAAGCTTTCTTT	CASSLGGLRTEAFF
14	few	TRBV12-3/TRBV12-4	-	TRBJ2-7	TGTGCCAGCAGTTCAACAGGGTTCTTATACGAGCAGTACTTC	CASSSTGFLYEQYF
15	-	TRBV9	-	TRBJ1-1	TGTGCCAGCAGCCCCCTAGGGGGGCGGAGGACTGAAGCTTTCTTT	CASSPLGGRRTEAFF
17	many	TRBV28	-	TRBJ2-7	TGTGCCAGCAGTTCACCGCATGGAAGCACTTTTACCTACGAGCAGTACTTC	CASSSPHGSTFTYEQYF
12	-	TRBV20-1	-	TRBJ2-7	TGCAGTGCTAGACACAGGGCAATCGAGCAGTACTTC	CSARHRAIEQYF
16	many	TRBV27	-	TRBJ1-6	TGTGCCAGCAGTTTAGGACTAGCAGGAGATAATTCACCCCTCCACTTT	CASSLGLAGDNSPLHF
14	many	TRBV10-3	-	TRBJ2-7	TGTGCCATCAGTGAGGGGAGGGGGCAATACGAGCAGTACTTC	CAISEGRGQYEQYF
12	many	TRBV2	-	TRBJ2-5	TGTGCCAGCTTGACGAGCCGGGAGACCCAGTACTTC	CASLTSRETQYF
14	few	TRBV9	TRBD2	TRBJ2-2	TGTGCCAGCAGCCCTAGCGGGAGAGAGGGGGAGCTGTTTTTT	CASSPSGREGELFF
14	-	TRBV12-3/TRBV12-4	TRBD2	TRBJ2-7	TGTGCCAGCAGTGTAGGGACTACCTCCTACGAGCAGTACTTC	CASSVGTTSYEQYF
13	many	TRBV28	-	TRBJ2-7	TGTGCCAGCAGCTTACAGGACTCCTACGAGCAGTACTTC	CASSLQDSYEQYF
17	-	TRBV30	TRBD1	TRBJ1-2	TGTGCCTGGAGCTTTAGCCTCGGGACAGTTATTTCTTATGGCTACACCTTC	CAWSFSLGTVISYGYTF
11	few	TRBV6-1	-	TRBJ1-5	TGTGCCAGCAGTGACATTCAGCCCCAGCATTTT	CASSDIQPQHF
13	-	TRBV9	-	TRBJ1-2	TGTGCCAGCTTCGGGGGACATTACTATGGCTACACCTTC	CASFGGHYYGYTF
14	-	TRBV6-1	TRBD1	TRBJ1-3	TGTGCCAGCAGACCGGACAGGGACCGAAACACCATATATTTT	CASRPDRDRNTIYF
14	few	TRBV27	-	TRBJ1-2	TGTGCCAGCAGTCTATCTAAAGGGTTCTATGGCTACACCTTC	CASSLSKGFYGYTF
17	-	TRBV7-3	TRBD2	TRBJ2-2	TGTGCCAGCAGCTCCGGAGGTGCGGGAGGTCTAACCGGGGAGCTGTTTTTT	CASSSGGAGGLTGELFF
14	few	TRBV6-1	TRBD1	TRBJ2-7	TGTGCCAGCAGGACCGGGACAGGAGTCTACGAGCAGTACTTC	CASRTGTGVYEQYF
12	many	TRBV3-1	-	TRBJ2-5	TGTGCCAGCAGCCAAGACGTAGAGACCCAGTACTTC	CASSQDVETQYF
15	-	TRBV7-2	-	TRBJ1-2	TGTGCCAGCAGCTGGATCCGGGATACTGTCTATGGCTACACCTTC	CASSWIRDTVYGYTF
17	-	TRBV7-9	-	TRBJ2-7	TGTGCCAGCAGCACGGGGGATGGAGGACTACATTCCTACGAGCAGTACTTC	CASSTGDGGLHSYEQYF
11	few	TRBV4-1	-	TRBJ1-2	TGCGCCAGCAGCCATCAATATGGCTACACCTTC	CASSHQYGYTF
11	few	TRBV6-1	TRBD1	TRBJ2-7	TGTGCCAGCAGCCCCGGACAGGGTCCGTACTTC	CASSPGQGPYF
15	-	TRBV7-2	-	TRBJ1-4	TGTGCCAGCACCCCCTTATTGACGGGCACGGAAAAACTGTTTTTT	CASTPLLTGTEKLFF
17	-	TRBV5-1	TRBD1	TRBJ2-6	TGCGCCAGCAGCCGACTCCCGGGACAGGGGGGGGCCAACGTCCTGACTTTC	CASSRLPGQGGANVLTF
12	few	TRBV20-1	-	TRBJ1-1	TGCAGTGCCACCCCTGGGGTTGGGGGAGCTTTCTTT	CSATPGVGGAFF
14	-	TRBV5-1	-	TRBJ1-6	TGCGCCAGCAGCTTGGCCAGGGATAATTCACCCCTCCACTTT	CASSLARDNSPLHF
14	-	TRBV27	-	TRBJ2-7	TGTGCCAGCAGTTTGTCTAGCAGTGCCTACGAGCAGTACTTC	CASSLSSSAYEQYF
15	-	TRBV5-4	TRBD1	TRBJ2-4	TGTGCCAGCAGCGGGACAGTGGAAGCCAAAAACATTCAGTACTTC	CASSGTVEAKNIQYF
17	many	TRBV3-1	TRBD1	TRBJ2-6	TGTGCCAGCAGCCAAGAGACAGGGGCGACTGGGGCCAACGTCCTGACTTTC	CASSQETGATGANVLTF
16	-	TRBV20-1	-	TRBJ2-1	TGCAGTGCTAGAGATCGTTGGTGGGCCTCCTACAATGAGCAGTTTTTC	CSARDRWWASYNEQFF
12	-	TRBV12-3/TRBV12-4	TRBD1	TRBJ1-2	TGTGCCAGCCTCACAGGGGAGAGTGGCTACACCTTC	CASLTGESGYTF
16	few	TRBV14	-	TRBJ2-7	TGTGCCAGCAGCCAAGATATGGACGGCAATTGGTACGAGCAGTACTTC	CASSQDMDGNWYEQYF
12	few	TRBV5-6	-	TRBJ2-7	TGTGCCAGCAGCACGGACGGGTACGAGCAGTACTTC	CASSTDGYEQYF
15	-	TRBV19	-	TRBJ1-5	TGTGCCAGTAGTTCGGTCACTGATTCGAATCAGCCCCAGCATTTT	CASSSVTDSNQPQHF
12	-	TRBV30	-	TRBJ2-5	TGTGCCTGGAGTCATGGGCCCGAGACCCAGTACTTC	CAWSHGPETQYF
17	-	TRBV15	TRBD2	TRBJ2-3	TGTGCCACCAGCAGAGCGCAGACTAGCGGGACCACAGATACGCAGTATTTT	CATSRAQTSGTTDTQYF
12	few	TRBV28	-	TRBJ1-5	TGTGCCAGCAGTCTGCAAATGGGGCCCCAGCATTTT	CASSLQMGPQHF
12	few	TRBV10-3	-	TRBJ1-1	TGTGCCTCATCTCATTCGAACACTGAAGCTTTCTTT	CASSHSNTEAFF
14	few	TRBV7-3	TRBD2	TRBJ2-2	TGTGCCAGCAGCCGGGGGAGGGCCTTCGGGGAGCTGTTTTTT	CASSRGRAFGELFF
15	-	TRBV7-2	TRBD1	TRBJ2-5	TGTGCCAGCAGCTTTATGGGACAGGACAAAGAGACCCAGTACTTC	CASSFMGQDKETQYF
16	-	TRBV20-1	TRBD2	TRBJ2-1	TGCAGTGCTAGTGTACTAGCGGGTGTTTCGGACAATGAGCAGTTCTTC	CSASVLAGVSDNEQFF
16	-	TRBV7-8	TRBD2	TRBJ2-2	TGTGCCAGCAGCTACAGACTAGCGGGGCCCCCCGGGGAGCTGTTTTTT	CASSYRLAGPPGELFF
15	many	TRBV6-5	-	TRBJ1-1	TGTGCCAGCAGTTACTCGGGGGGCCAACAGCCCAAAGCTTTCTTT	CASSYSGGQQPKAFF
17	-	TRBV7-9	TRBD1	TRBJ2-7	TGTGCCAGCAGCCAAGCCCTGGTGGGACAGGGAGTCTACGAGCAGTACTTC	CASSQALVGQGVYEQYF
15	many	TRBV2	-	TRBJ2-7	TGTGCCAGCAGTGAAGTGGGCGGTAGCTCCTACGAGCAGTACTTC	CASSEVGGSSYEQYF
15	few	TRBV20-1	-	TRBJ1-6	TGCAGTGCTAACGACGGGAGGCGGTTTAATTCACCCCTCCACTTT	CSANDGRRFNSPLHF
13	many	TRBV15	-	TRBJ2-5	TGTGCCACCAGCAGAGGAAGGGGAGAGACCCAGTACTTC	CATSRGRGETQYF
14	-	TRBV4-3	-	TRBJ1-2	TGCGCCAGCAGCCAAGATGGGCTGGGCTATGGCTACACCTTC	CASSQDGLGYGYTF
13	once	TRBV7-2	-	TRBJ1-5	TGTGCCAGCAGCTTAGAGCGGAGTAGGCCCCAGCATTTT	CASSLERSRPQHF
13	few	TRBV20-1	-	TRBJ2-5	TGCAGTGCTCCTGGTGGACCAGGAGAGACCCAGTACTTC	CSAPGGPGETQYF
15	few	TRBV7-9	TRBD1	TRBJ2-5	TGTGCCAGTCCGAGCCAGGGGGCGACCATGGAGACCCAGTACTTC	CASPSQGATMETQYF
13	few	TRBV29-1	-	TRBJ2-5	TGCAGCGTTGTCGGCGGGTTCCAAGAGACCCAGTACTTC	CSVVGGFQETQYF